The clone carrying this TCR beta chain was recorded at least ten times. Its antigen is currently unknown. The entry originates in a study of response to subunit inactivated influenza vaccine. Study conclusions and caveats: Only a handful of new T cells, the authors suggested, are recruited with each seasonal influenza vaccination.

Using its own MiXCR run on the RT-PCR reads, TCRdb lists one record per CDR3 protein. The sample includes approximately 170,000 distinct CDR3 sequences, about 15% of them seen just once. The germline gives CDR1 SSHAT, CDR2 FNYEAQ (reference sequence). Trimming shortened V by 5 bases and J by 8 bases, and 18 bases separated the two germline ends. This CDR3 has 15 amino acids. This clonotype was sampled from a man between 50 and 59 years old who received an inactivated influenza vaccine. This sequence joins TRBV7-7 and TRBJ2-2, with D perhaps assigned TRBD1 or TRBD2 (5 bases each). Here the sequenced sample was CD8+ T cells sorted from PBMCs, taken around 5 days after vaccination. CDR3 amino acids: CASSPDSEGSGELFF. DNA of the CDR3: TGTGCCAGCAGCCCAGACAGCGAGGGTTCGGGGGAGCTGTTTTTT.